The clone carrying this T cell receptor beta chain showed up many times. Its target is not known. It was with a sample-barcoded 5' primer and a J-beta primer mix that a second PCR of roughly 7 to 12 cycles was run. MiXCR, run by TCRdb on the 5' RACE reads, gives a single entry per CDR3 protein. Of 900,000 to 950,000 distinct CDR3 sequences in the sample, 25% to 35% are singletons; the top ten hold roughly 10%. The sample comes from a study of blood T cells in healthy people across ages. This CDR3 has 12 amino acids. V gave up 5 bases and J gave up 4 bases; unmatched junction bases: 1. From germline, CDR1 is DFQATT and CDR2 SNEGSKA (reference sequence). No fewer than 7 million PBMCs went into each sample. Findings of the study overall: Both naive CD4+ cell counts and diversity were greater in long-lived donors than in aged donors.

These same data were also listed under a study on T cells of mothers and their children. According to that study: Researchers report slightly higher, though non-significant, overlap in related mother-child pairs than in unrelated pairs.

This TCR was recovered from a woman between 40 and 55 years old in good health. Material: blood. The chain links TRBV20-1 to TRBJ1-2, with 10 bases aligning to TRBD1. The CDR3 loop reads CSAGQGGYGYTF. The DNA for the CDR3 is TGCAGTGCTGGACAGGGGGGCTATGGCTACACCTTC.